This entry lists 14 T cell receptor beta chains sequenced from one sample in a study of T-cell memory formation after mild COVID-19. TCRdb re-derived calls from the 5' RACE reads in MiXCR, one entry per CDR3 protein. The table lists 400,000 to 550,000 distinct CDR3 sequences, around a quarter of them singletons. The source material was PBMCs or a T cell subset sorted from them (not recorded which). These receptors all come from an adult woman who had mild COVID-19 (a few samples of this study predate the infection). Cell type and time point are not known.

CDR3 in DNA: TGTGCCAGCAGCCCGAGGCAGGGAAGCACCTATAATTCACCCCTCCACTTT. Translated: CASSPRQGSTYNSPLHF. The chain recombines TRBV7-9 with TRBJ1-6, with D maybe TRBD1 (5 bases). The germline V and J ends were trimmed by 5 bases and 2 bases, with 16 bases remaining between them. Germline V gene data show CDR1 as SEHNR and CDR2 as FQNEAQ (reference sequence). This CDR3 comprises 17 residues.

This clonotype was observed a few times. V gene TRBV11-1 combines with J gene TRBJ2-1; D unclear. CDR3 length equals 13 residues. Deletions cut 5 bases from V and 7 bases from J, with 12 bases between. CDR1 and CDR2 from the germline V gene are SGHAT and FQDESV (reference sequence). CDR3 coding DNA: TGTGCCAGCAGCACCTCCTCCGGGAATGAGCAGTTCTTC. Amino acid sequence: CASSTSSGNEQFF.

V and J are TRBV4-3 and TRBJ2-3; a possible D gene is TRBD2 (6 bases). The V end was cut by 4 bases, the J end by 4 bases, with 18 bases between. Germline V gives CDR1 LGHNA, CDR2 YSLEER. This CDR3 is built from 16 residues. CDR3 in DNA: TGCGCCAGCAGCCTCCAGACTAGAAAGATCGCAGATACGCAGTATTTT. The encoded protein is CASSLQTRKIADTQYF.

This clonotype was picked up a small number of times. The V gene is TRBV29-1, the J gene TRBJ2-3; D gene unclear. The CDR3 has 11 residues. The V end lost 6 bases, the J end lost 2 bases, and 6 bases lay between the germline ends. Looked up from germline, CDR1 is SQVTM and CDR2 is ANQGSEA. The CDR3 sequence is CSVSFTDTQYF. CDR3 DNA sequence: TGCAGCGTCTCTTTCACAGATACGCAGTATTTT.

V gene TRBV20-1 combines with J gene TRBJ1-2; D gene uncertain. The CDR3 covers 15 residues. Looked up from germline, CDR1 is DFQATT and CDR2 is SNEGSKA (reference sequence). V was cut by 0 bases and J by 3 bases, with 14 bases left in between. CDR3: CSARDPEGTDYGYTF. The CDR3 DNA reads TGCAGTGCTAGAGATCCCGAGGGCACCGACTATGGCTACACCTTC.

The chain recombines TRBV5-5 with TRBJ2-1; D is unresolved. The CDR3 is made up of 12 amino acids. Germline values: CDR1 SGHKS, CDR2 YYEKEE (reference sequence). Trimming took off 4 bases at V and 8 bases at J, with 10 bases between the two ends. The CDR3 DNA reads TGTGCCAGCAGCCCGGATTTCGATGAGCAGTTCTTC. Protein product: CASSPDFDEQFF.

This clonotype was picked up a small number of times. V gene TRBV4-1 combines with J gene TRBJ2-3; D is ambiguous. CDR1 and CDR2 from the germline V gene are MGHRA and YSYEKL. The CDR3 sequence is 15 residues long. V was pared by 2 bases and J by 0 bases, with 9 bases between. CDR3 in DNA: TGCGCCAGCAGCCAACGACTGGACAGCACAGATACGCAGTATTTT. This codes for CASSQRLDSTDTQYF.

This clonotype appeared a few times. This chain uses TRBV7-8 with TRBJ2-1; TRBD2 matches 11 bases. V was clipped by 4 bases and J by 14 bases; unmatched bases: 13. CDR3 length: 15 residues. Germline-derived CDR1 and CDR2 are SGHVS and FQNEAQ. The CDR3 region is CASSSPDSGGVTEFF. Written as DNA, the CDR3 is TGTGCCAGCAGCTCTCCCGATAGCGGGGGGGTCACCGAGTTCTTC.

This clonotype was seen repeatedly, ten times or more. This chain links TRBV6-1 with TRBJ2-2, with 8 nucleotides matching TRBD2. The trim removed 0 bases at V and 0 bases at J, leaving 9 bases unmatched. There are 19 residues in the CDR3. CDR1 and CDR2 (germline): MNHNS, SASEGT. The CDR3 DNA reads as TGTGCCAGCAGTGAAGCGGGTTCGGGACTAGGGGCGAACACCGGGGAGCTGTTTTTT. It encodes CASSEAGSGLGANTGELFF.

This chain connects TRBV24-1 to TRBJ2-3; D is tentatively TRBD1 or TRBD2 (7 bases each). The CDR3 is 16 amino acids. Germline V gene sequence: CDR1 KGHDR, CDR2 SFDVKD. Trimming stripped 5 bases from V and 0 bases from J, with 14 bases between. CDR3 nucleotides: TGTGCCACCAGTGGGGAGGGGGCGTTGAGCACAGATACGCAGTATTTT. Its protein product is CATSGEGALSTDTQYF.

The table lists this clonotype with a few counts. The CDR3 coding sequence is TGTGCCAGCAGCCAATCCGGGACAGGGAACAAAAACATTCAGTACTTC. It translates to CASSQSGTGNKNIQYF. The rearrangement links TRBV3-1 to TRBJ2-4; 9 bases align to TRBD1. V shed 2 bases and J 3 bases; nucleotides not matched to a gene: 5. This CDR3 is 16 amino acids long. The germline gives CDR1 LGHDT, CDR2 YNNKEL (reference sequence).

This clonotype was detected many times. The CDR3 loop reads CASSPESRESPDTQYF. The CDR3 nucleotides are TGCGCCAGCAGCCCCGAAAGCCGGGAGTCACCAGATACGCAGTATTTT. The rearrangement joins TRBV5-1 to TRBJ2-3, with D perhaps TRBD2 (6 bases). The CDR3 runs to 16 residues. V was pared by 4 bases and J by 4 bases, with 19 bases between. CDR1 is SGHRS, CDR2 YFSETQ, per germline.

The chain couples TRBV11-2 to TRBJ2-3; unclear D gene. This CDR3 spans 15 amino acids. CDR1 SGHAT and CDR2 FQNNGV come from the germline V gene. V was cut by 6 bases and J by 0 bases, with 13 bases left in between. The CDR3 is CASRAPSTSTDTQYF. For the CDR3, the DNA is TGTGCCAGCAGAGCGCCTAGTACTAGCACAGATACGCAGTATTTT. The full variable domain, completed using reference TRBV11-2 and TRBJ2-3, is EAGVAQSPRYKIIEKRQSVAFWCNPISGHATLYWYQQILGQGPKLLIQFQNNGVVDDSQLPKDRFSAERLKGVDSTLKIQPAKLEDSAVYLCASRAPSTSTDTQYFGPGTRLTVL.

The rearrangement uses TRBV15 and TRBJ1-2; D is ambiguous. V lost 0 bases, J lost 2 bases, and 4 bases lay in between. The CDR3 runs 13 residues. Germline V gene data show CDR1 as LNHNV and CDR2 as YYDKDF (reference sequence). CDR3 sequence reads: CATSRDRNYGYTF. Here the CDR3 DNA reads TGTGCCACCAGCAGAGATCGGAACTATGGCTACACCTTC.